Listed below are T cell receptor beta chains from one sample, sequenced in a study of blood T cell repertoires in COVID-19. Measured with immunoSEQ multiplex PCR; TCRdb has only the in-frame clones, and not every one. In the table there are some 190,000 clones, roughly 80% of which are singletons. Sequenced input: peripheral blood. These receptors were collected from a woman in her forties or fifties with acute or convalescent COVID-19. Both conserved end residues are part of each CDR3. D genes are given only for firm matches.

V gene	J gene	D gene	CDR3 length	CDR3 protein
TRBV14	TRBJ2-3	NA	15	CASSQGQARTDTQYF
TRBV27	TRBJ2-7	TRBD1	14	CASRGGQGRSEQYF
TRBV6-5	TRBJ1-1	TRBD1	14	CASLPRDRASEAFF
TRBV5-1	TRBJ2-5	NA	13	CASSRLGEETQYF
TRBV9	TRBJ2-1	NA	16	CASSVEGSGTYNEQFF
TRBV10-2	TRBJ2-6	NA	14	CASRSGTGANVLTF
TRBV5-5	TRBJ2-7	NA	15	CASSAIAGVTYEQYF
TRBV5-1	TRBJ1-1	TRBD1	15	CASSGGQGSNTEAFF
TRBV7-2	TRBJ1-3	NA	16	CASSLDPQGAGNTIYF
TRBV7-8	TRBJ2-7	TRBD1	17	CASSLAGQGMSSYEQYF
TRBV5-8	TRBJ1-2	TRBD1	15	CASTERDRNNYGYTF
TRBV12-3/TRBV12-4	TRBJ2-1	NA	12	CASRPPSNEQFF
TRBV5-6	TRBJ2-1	TRBD2	14	CASSPGTSGDEQFF
TRBV7-8	TRBJ2-7	TRBD1	17	CASSRLIGTGASYEQYF
TRBV6-5	TRBJ2-1	TRBD2	16	CASSYSRVRGGNEQFF
TRBV28	TRBJ2-1	TRBD2	14	CASSLQGLAYEQFF
TRBV6-2/TRBV6-3	TRBJ1-5	NA	17	CASSYSLPRGGVMPQHF
TRBV5-6	TRBJ1-1	TRBD1	15	CASRTQGAGVTEAFF
TRBV5-4	TRBJ2-6	NA	16	CASSLGAGTGANVLTF
TRBV5-6	TRBJ1-1	NA	14	CASSRGELNTEAFF
TRBV24-1	TRBJ1-1	NA	13	CATSQGWGTEAFF
TRBV28	TRBJ1-5	NA	12	CASRGSNQPQHF
TRBV6-5	TRBJ2-1	NA	14	CASTKGQGMNEQFF
TRBV5-4	TRBJ1-4	NA	13	CASSLGTSEKLFF
TRBV5-4	TRBJ2-7	NA	15	CASSPQRAVSYEQYF
TRBV3-1/TRBV3-2	TRBJ2-3	TRBD2	17	CASSARLAGPRTDTQYF
TRBV7-8	TRBJ1-2	NA	14	CASSLGPTEYGYTF
TRBV7-6	TRBJ1-5	NA	13	CASSLAGGQPQHF
TRBV29-1	TRBJ1-2	TRBD1	14	CSVGGQGARDGYTF